This T cell receptor (beta chain) was sequenced for a study of shared T cell receptors in the human thymus. CDR1 is MNHEY, CDR2 SMNVEV, per germline (reference sequence). The J segment lost 5 bases and the V segment lost 3 bases, leaving 8 bases of the junction unmatched. The CDR3 is 15 amino acids. Assay used: immunoSEQ multiplex PCR; TCRdb lists only in-frame clones, some missing. Seen here are hundreds of thousands of clones, more than 75% observed once, and the top ten hold under 0.01%. These data were also filed under a second study, of human thymus T cells.

The TCR originated in a boy less than two years old with a congenital heart defect. The chain is built from TRBV27 and TRBJ2-7; 9 bases match TRBD1. Sequences were obtained from thymocytes. This CDR3 is CASSLYRGRDHEQYF. CDR3 coding DNA: TGTGCCAGCAGTTTGTACAGGGGGCGAGACCACGAGCAGTACTTC.